These 25 T cell receptor beta chains share one sample of origin, sequenced in a study of T cell responses to AZD1222 COVID-19 vaccine. The method was immunoSEQ multiplex PCR; TCRdb's version includes in-frame clones alone and lacks a portion of them. This sample has more than 90,000 clones, with 80% to 85% found just once. Sequenced material: peripheral blood, taken on day 0 of AZD1222 vaccination. Receptors were obtained from an adult in good health.

This clone has only one observation. This sequence joins TRBV28 and TRBJ1-1; D perhaps matches TRBD1 (5 bases). Germline V gives CDR1 MDHEN, CDR2 SYDVKM. The CDR3 contains 12 residues. V dropped 5 bases and J dropped 7 bases, with 11 bases sitting between them. CDR3 sequence (DNA): TGTGCCAGCAGTCGGGGCCTGAGTGAAGCTTTCTTT. It translates to CASSRGLSEAFF.

The rearrangement uses TRBV5-6 and TRBJ2-7; 10 nucleotides agree with TRBD2. The CDR3 is 16 residues long. From germline, CDR1 is SGHDT and CDR2 YYEEEE. V trimming: 1 base; J trimming: 0 bases; junction bases outside the gene matches: 4. CDR3 region: CASSLKLAGISYEQYF. DNA for the CDR3: TGTGCCAGCAGCTTGAAACTAGCGGGAATCTCCTACGAGCAGTACTTC.

The chain recombines TRBV10-3 with TRBJ2-7, with a tentative D call TRBD1 (6 bases). The CDR3 extends over 14 amino acids. CDR1 and CDR2 from the germline V gene are ENHRY and SYGVKD. V was clipped by 5 bases and J by 7 bases, with 18 bases between them. CDR3 nucleotide sequence: TGTGCCATCAGTCGAGAGGCAGGGGCTGGGGAGCAGTACTTC. It is translated as CAISREAGAGEQYF.

This rearrangement joins TRBV7-3 to TRBJ2-1; 11 bases are shared with TRBD1. CDR1 is SGHTA and CDR2 is FQGTGA in the germline V gene. Trimming removed 5 bases from V and 6 bases from J; junction bases left unmatched: 3. The CDR3 has 14 amino acids. The CDR3 loop is CASSQGQGGNEQFF. CDR3 in DNA: TGTGCCAGCAGCCAGGGACAGGGGGGCAATGAGCAGTTCTTC. Full variable domain (missing parts from reference TRBV7-3 and TRBJ2-1): GAGVSQTPSNKVTEKGKYVELRCDPISGHTALYWYRQSLGQGPEFLIYFQGTGAADDSGLPNDRFFAVRPEGSVSTLKIQRTERGDSAVYLCASSQGQGGNEQFFGPGTRLTVL.

This clone occurred a few times. The chain joins TRBV4-3 to TRBJ1-4, with a possible D match to TRBD1 (6 bases). Trimming left V 6 bases short and J 4 bases short, with 9 bases between. This CDR3 has 13 amino acids. The V gene's germline CDR1 is LGHNA and CDR2 YSLEER. The CDR3 DNA reads as TGCGCCAGCAGGGGGGCCTATAATGAAAAACTGTTTTTT. This encodes CASRGAYNEKLFF.

This clone was counted only a few times. The V gene is TRBV29-1, the J gene TRBJ2-7, with D hard to call. The CDR3 length is 13 residues. V lost 3 bases and J 2 bases, leaving 11 bases between the germline ends. Germline assignment: CDR1 SQVTM and CDR2 ANQGSEA. The CDR3 sequence: CSVDRPGTYEQYF. CDR3 in DNA: TGCAGCGTTGATCGGCCAGGAACCTACGAGCAGTACTTC.

The CDR3 DNA follows: TGTGCCAGCAGAGCGACCACAGGGGGACACGAGCAGTTCTTC. It encodes CASRATTGGHEQFF. The gene calls are TRBV2 and TRBJ2-1, with 8 bases aligning to TRBD1. Germline V gives CDR1 SNHLY, CDR2 FYNNEI. The CDR3 loop spans 14 amino acids. After removal of 6 bases from V and 10 bases from J, the junction contained 11 bases not matched to a gene.

The rearrangement uses TRBV18 and TRBJ2-1, with 8 bases lining up with TRBD2. The junction had 13 bases not matched to a gene; V was cut back by 2 bases and J by 4 bases. In germline, CDR1 is KGHSH, CDR2 LQKENI. The CDR3 has 18 residues. The CDR3 spells CASSPKVGGGQIYNEQFF. CDR3 DNA: TGTGCCAGCTCACCAAAGGTCGGGGGGGGCCAAATTTACAATGAGCAGTTCTTC. Drawing the rest from reference TRBV18 and TRBJ2-1, the complete variable domain is NAGVMQNPRHLVRRRGQEARLRCSPMKGHSHVYWYRQLPEEGLKFMVYLQKENIIDESGMPKERFSAEFPKEGPSILRIQQVVRGDSAAYFCASSPKVGGGQIYNEQFFGPGTRLTVL.

This clone showed up just a few times. The gene calls are TRBV7-2 and TRBJ1-1, with D possibly being TRBD1 (5 bases). This CDR3 is 14 amino acids long. Trimming stripped 2 bases from V and 1 base from J, with 8 bases between. Germline V gene data show CDR1 as SGHTA and CDR2 as FQGNSA. Here the CDR3 reads CASSLMGPNTEAFF. DNA for the CDR3: TGTGCCAGCAGCTTAATGGGGCCGAACACTGAAGCTTTCTTT.

CDR3 region: CASSSLALGAEQYF. The CDR3 coding sequence is TGTGCCAGCAGCTCACTCGCTTTAGGGGCCGAGCAGTACTTC. The rearrangement uses TRBV7-9 and TRBJ2-7; a weak D match, TRBD1 (5 bases). Deletions cut 4 bases from V and 6 bases from J, with 16 bases between. The CDR3 has 14 amino acids. Germline CDR1 reads SEHNR; CDR2 reads FQNEAQ (reference sequence).

In DNA form, the CDR3 reads TGTGCCAGCAGTTTGGCGAGGGATGAGCAGTTCTTC. It codes for CASSLARDEQFF. The rearrangement uses TRBV28 and TRBJ2-1, with TRBD2 as a possible D gene (5 bases). This CDR3 is built from 12 residues. V was shortened by 3 bases and J by 8 bases, with 8 bases between the two germline ends. Per germline, CDR1 MDHEN and CDR2 SYDVKM.

The chain recombines TRBV14 with TRBJ1-4, with TRBD1 matching 7 bases. Per the germline V gene, CDR1 is SGHDN and CDR2 is FVKESK. CDR3 length equals 15 residues. J lost 7 bases, V lost 3 bases, and 8 bases had no gene match. The CDR3 loop reads CASSHLRDSGEKLFF. The CDR3 nucleotides are TGTGCCAGCAGCCACCTCCGGGACAGTGGTGAAAAACTGTTTTTT. The complete variable domain, with remaining parts taken from reference TRBV14 and TRBJ1-4, reads EAGVTQFPSHSVIEKGQTVTLRCDPISGHDNLYWYRRVMGKEIKFLLHFVKESKQDESGMPNNRFLAERTGGTYSTLKVQPAELEDSGVYFCASSHLRDSGEKLFFGSGTQLSVL.

This chain links TRBV2 with TRBJ1-1, with 9 bases aligning to TRBD1. Per germline, CDR1 SNHLY and CDR2 FYNNEI. The CDR3 covers 14 residues. Trimming took 11 bases from V and 0 from J; bases not matched to a gene: 7. Written as DNA, the CDR3 is TGTGCCTCACAGACAGGGGGAATGAACACTGAAGCTTTCTTT. It specifies CASQTGGMNTEAFF.

The chain has TRBV6-5 and TRBJ2-7; D is unresolved. The V end was cut by 0 bases, the J end by 2 bases, with 5 bases between. The germline V gene has CDR1 MNHEY and CDR2 SVGAGI. CDR3 length: 13 residues. The chain's CDR3 is CASSYSQTYEQYF. In DNA, the CDR3 is TGTGCCAGCAGTTACTCACAGACCTACGAGCAGTACTTC.

The rearrangement links TRBV3-1 (or the pseudogene TRBV3-2) to TRBJ1-2, with TRBD1 identical over 12 bases. Germline values: CDR1 LGHDT, CDR2 YNNKEL (reference sequence). The CDR3 is 14 residues long. J lost 7 bases, V lost 5 bases, and 5 bases had no gene match. This chain's CDR3 is CASSTGQGAGGYTF. DNA of the CDR3: TGTGCCAGCAGCACGGGACAGGGGGCAGGTGGCTACACCTTC.

The V gene is TRBV3-1 (or the pseudogene TRBV3-2), the J gene TRBJ1-1, with D unclear. The CDR3 runs to 15 residues. Germline lookup yields CDR1 LGHDT and CDR2 YNNKEL (reference sequence). V was shortened by 1 base and J by 3 bases, with 12 bases between the two germline ends. For the CDR3, the DNA is TGTGCCAGCAGCCAAGGTGGGATCCGTGACACTGAAGCTTTCTTT. Its protein is CASSQGGIRDTEAFF.

The chain uses TRBV18 and TRBJ2-7; possibly TRBD1 or TRBD2 for D (6 bases each). This CDR3 contains 14 residues. Germline CDR1 KGHSH, CDR2 LQKENI. Trimming took 4 bases from V and 3 from J, leaving 13 bases between them. CDR3 bases: TGTGCCAGCTCACTAAACGGGGGCCGCTACGAGCAGTACTTC. Protein product: CASSLNGGRYEQYF. The whole variable domain, filled in from reference TRBV18 and TRBJ2-7, reads NAGVMQNPRHLVRRRGQEARLRCSPMKGHSHVYWYRQLPEEGLKFMVYLQKENIIDESGMPKERFSAEFPKEGPSILRIQQVVRGDSAAYFCASSLNGGRYEQYFGPGTRLTVT.

On this clone itself: The junction and the germline gene differ at one end; a read error may be behind it. The V gene is TRBV7-7, the J gene TRBJ1-1; D possibly corresponds to TRBD1 (6 bases). The germline CDR1 and CDR2 sequences are SSHAT and FNYEAQ (reference sequence). The CDR3 loop spans 13 amino acids. CDR3 amino acids: CASSTGQNTEAFF. In DNA, the CDR3 is TGTGCTAGCAGCACGGGACAAAACACTGAAGCTTTCTTT.

The rearrangement links TRBV28 to TRBJ2-1, with D uncertain. Germline-derived CDR1 and CDR2 are MDHEN and SYDVKM. With 5 bases removed from V and 7 bases from J, the gap between germline ends came to 9 bases. This CDR3 has 12 amino acids. In DNA form, the CDR3 reads TGTGCCAGCAGTCTTAACAGAAATGAGCAGTTCTTC. It yields the protein CASSLNRNEQFF.

The chain couples TRBV28 to TRBJ2-4; TRBD2 matches 14 bases. CDR3 length: 19 amino acids. V lost 3 bases and J lost 3; bases outside the gene matches: 10. CDR1 MDHEN and CDR2 SYDVKM come from the germline V gene. CDR3 in amino acids: CASSFPTSGGAWGKNIQYF. CDR3 sequence (DNA): TGTGCCAGCAGTTTTCCGACTAGCGGGGGGGCCTGGGGCAAAAACATTCAGTACTTC.

The chain has TRBV5-1 and TRBJ1-4; TRBD1 matches 7 bases. The CDR3 sequence is 17 residues long. CDR1 is SGHRS and CDR2 is YFSETQ in the germline V gene. The trim removed 4 bases at V and 3 bases at J, leaving 12 bases unmatched. CDR3 protein: CASSMARGGGPNEKLFF. Here the CDR3 DNA reads TGCGCCAGCAGCATGGCTAGGGGAGGGGGCCCTAATGAAAAACTGTTTTTT. Filled out from reference TRBV5-1 and TRBJ1-4, the complete variable domain reads KAGVTQTPRYLIKTRGQQVTLSCSPISGHRSVSWYQQTPGQGLQFLFEYFSETQRNKGNFPGRFSGRQFSNSRSEMNVSTLELGDSALYLCASSMARGGGPNEKLFFGSGTQLSVL.

The chain joins TRBV5-6 to TRBJ1-3; TRBD1 is a possible D gene (6 bases). The ends were cut back, 4 bases at V and 0 bases at J, with 20 bases in the middle. The CDR3 is 18 residues long. The V gene's germline CDR1 is SGHDT and CDR2 YYEEEE. In DNA form, the CDR3 reads TGTGCCAGCAGCCGGACAGTGTTAAGCCTTTTCTCTGGAAACACCATATATTTT. This sequence encodes CASSRTVLSLFSGNTIYF.

The chain uses TRBV18 and TRBJ1-2; D is undetermined. Deletions cut 3 bases from V and 7 bases from J, with 15 bases between. Germline V lookup: CDR1 KGHSH, CDR2 LQKENI. The CDR3 spans 14 residues. The CDR3 is CASSPTPGESGYTF. The CDR3 DNA is TGTGCCAGCTCACCGACCCCCGGGGAATCTGGCTACACCTTC. Filled out from reference TRBV18 and TRBJ1-2, the complete variable domain reads NAGVMQNPRHLVRRRGQEARLRCSPMKGHSHVYWYRQLPEEGLKFMVYLQKENIIDESGMPKERFSAEFPKEGPSILRIQQVVRGDSAAYFCASSPTPGESGYTFGSGTRLTVV.

The chain couples TRBV9 to TRBJ1-1, with D possibly TRBD1 on 5 matching bases. This CDR3 is 12 amino acids long. Germline CDR1 and CDR2: SGDLS and YYNGEE. V lost 2 bases to trimming and J lost 5 bases, with 7 bases between them. Here the CDR3 reads CASSVGGTEAFF. CDR3 DNA sequence: TGTGCCAGCAGCGTCGGGGGTACTGAAGCTTTCTTT.

CDR3 amino acids: CASSFGVRQETQYF. As DNA, the CDR3 is TGCGCCAGCAGCTTTGGGGTTCGCCAAGAGACCCAGTACTTC. This chain uses TRBV5-1 with TRBJ2-5; unclear D gene. The germline V gene encodes CDR1 SGHRS and CDR2 YFSETQ. Between the trimmed V and J ends, which lost 2 bases and 1 base, there was a span of 9 bases. This CDR3 has 14 residues.